The 14 T cell receptor beta chains below were found in one sample sequenced in a study of T cells in women clearing cervical HPV infection. TCRdb keeps only in-frame clones here, not all; method: immunoSEQ multiplex PCR. The repertoire table contains approximately 35,000 clones. Sequenced material: blood buffy coat. The receptors were sampled from a woman aged 18-69 years with a cervical HPV16 infection that either progressed to CIN3+ or cleared (not recorded which).

Worth noting for this clone: With the read ending 3 residues before the CDR3 end, the germline J gene is used to fill in that end. The V gene is TRBV15, the J gene TRBJ2-7; the D gene is possibly TRBD2 (7 bases). The CDR3 runs to 15 residues. V was shortened by 4 bases and J by 0 bases, with 13 bases between the two germline ends. Germline V gene sequence: CDR1 LNHNV, CDR2 YYDKDF (reference sequence). This chain's CDR3 is CATSTGGLSSYEQYF. Incomplete CDR3 DNA: TGTGCCACCAGCACCGGGGGGCTCTCCTCCTACGAG.

Points on this clone: The read ends 3 residues early relative to the CDR3; the germline J gene fills the gap. The genes are TRBV30 and TRBJ1-3; the D is unclear. Germline CDR1 reads GTSNPN; CDR2 reads SVGIG (reference sequence). The CDR3 sequence is 15 residues long. V was trimmed by 1 base and J by 4 bases, leaving 14 bases between them. CDR3 loop: CAWSDSGLGGNTIYF. The covered CDR3 bases are TGTGCCTGGAGTGATTCGGGTCTTGGCGGAAACACC.

Regarding this clone: The sequence runs out 3 residues before the end of the CDR3; the remainder is reconstructed from the germline J gene. The chain is built from TRBV9 and TRBJ2-5; D not resolved. The germline V gene has CDR1 SGDLS and CDR2 YYNGEE. Trimming took off 0 bases at V and 2 bases at J, with 8 bases between the two ends. CDR3 size: 14 residues. CDR3 in amino acids: CASSVDTNQETQYF. The covered CDR3 bases are TGTGCCAGCAGCGTAGACACAAATCAAGAGACC. Based on the CDR3 plus reference TRBV9 and TRBJ2-5, the full variable domain is DSGVTQTPKHLITATGQRVTLRCSPRSGDLSVYWYQQSLDQGLQFLIQYYNGEERAKGNILERFSAQQFPDLHSELNLSSLELGDSALYFCASSVDTNQETQYFGPGTRLLVL.

As regards this clone: The read stops 3 residues short of the end of the CDR3; the missing end is completed from the germline J gene. The J gene is TRBJ2-4, the V gene TRBV18; TRBD1 matches at 8 bases. The germline V gene encodes CDR1 KGHSH and CDR2 LQKENI. The CDR3 length is 15 residues. The covered CDR3 bases are TGTGCCAGCTCACCGGTCGGGACAGGCAACTATGGT. Residues: CASSPVGTGNYG. The CDR3 in its entirety is CASSPVGTGNYGQYF. Using reference TRBV18 and TRBJ2-4 for the parts outside the CDR3, the full variable domain is NAGVMQNPRHLVRRRGQEARLRCSPMKGHSHVYWYRQLPEEGLKFMVYLQKENIIDESGMPKERFSAEFPKEGPSILRIQQVVRGDSAAYFCASSPVGTGNYGQYFGAGTRLSVL.

A remark on this clone: The read terminates 3 residues before the CDR3 end, so the remaining end is supplied by the germline J gene. The J gene is TRBJ2-7, the V gene TRBV3-1 (or the pseudogene TRBV3-2), with D possibly TRBD1 on 8 matching bases. V dropped 10 bases and J dropped 3 bases, with 16 bases sitting between them. The CDR3 consists of 13 residues. CDR1 is LGHDT and CDR2 is YNNKEL in the germline V gene (reference sequence). The covered CDR3 bases are TGTGCCAACTCAACAGGGGGGGACTACGAG. Encoded protein: CANSTGGDYE. The full CDR3 protein is CANSTGGDYEQYF.

In the case of this clone: The read terminates 3 residues before the CDR3 end, so the remaining end is supplied by the germline J gene. The rearrangement joins TRBV20-1 to TRBJ2-3, with 7 bases aligning to TRBD2. The CDR3 loop spans 16 amino acids. J was trimmed by 5 bases and V by 0 bases; bases with no gene match: 11. CDR1 DFQATT and CDR2 SNEGSKA come from the germline V gene (reference sequence). Here the CDR3 reads CSARDPPGGPEDTQYF. The CDR3 DNA, read in part, is TGCAGTGCTAGAGATCCCCCGGGGGGTCCGGAAGATACG.

With regard to this clone: The observed sequence ends 3 residues before the CDR3 terminus, with the missing tail filled in from the germline J gene. V gene TRBV9 combines with J gene TRBJ2-3; 7 bases map to TRBD1. Per germline, CDR1 SGDLS and CDR2 YYNGEE. After removal of 7 bases from V and 1 base from J, the junction contained 9 bases not matched to a gene. The CDR3 is 15 residues long. CDR3 loop: CASSRGGAGTDTQYF. CDR3 bases read: TGTGCCAGCTCCAGAGGGGGCGCGGGCACAGATACG.

For this clone: Read data end 3 residues before the CDR3 end; the end is taken from the germline J gene. The genes are TRBV12-3 or TRBV12-4 and TRBJ1-5, with a tentative D call TRBD1 (5 bases). Trimming cost V 5 bases and J 5 bases, with 13 bases left between them. The CDR3 consists of 14 residues. The sequenced CDR3 bases are TGTGCCAGCAGTCCAGGACACCTTGATCAGCCC. Encoded protein: CASSPGHLDQP. The CDR3, in full, reads CASSPGHLDQPQHF.

A word on this clone: The observed sequence ends 3 residues before the CDR3 terminus, with the missing tail filled in from the germline J gene. The chain recombines TRBV20-1 with TRBJ1-2; D might be TRBD1 (6 bases). The CDR3 is 14 amino acids. Germline CDR1 and CDR2: DFQATT and SNEGSKA (reference sequence). The V end was cut by 4 bases, the J end by 4 bases, with 16 bases between. The CDR3 DNA, read in part, is TGCAGTGCTACGCGACAGGCCATAGTCTATGGC. It translates to CSATRQAIVYG. The CDR3 in its entirety is CSATRQAIVYGYTF.

For this clone: The sequenced fragment ends 3 residues before the CDR3 boundary, so the rest is inferred from the germline J gene. This sequence joins TRBV2 and TRBJ1-5; D unclear. This CDR3 has 12 residues. Germline V lookup: CDR1 SNHLY, CDR2 FYNNEI. Trimming left V 6 bases short and J 5 bases short, with 8 bases between. CDR3: CASRPSDQPQHF. CDR3 DNA, as far as it was read: TGTGCCAGCAGGCCCAGCGATCAGCCC.

As for this clone: The read halts 3 residues ahead of the CDR3 end, with the missing end drawn from the germline J gene. The chain employs TRBV24-1 and TRBJ2-5, with 11 nucleotides matching TRBD2. From germline, CDR1 is KGHDR and CDR2 SFDVKD. This CDR3 spans 15 amino acids. Trimming cost V 7 bases and J 2 bases; bases outside gene matches: 5. The CDR3 sequence: CATSKTSGGQETQYF. CDR3 DNA (partial): TGTGCCACCAGCAAAACTAGCGGGGGACAAGAGACC.

A remark on this clone: With the read ending 3 residues before the CDR3 end, the germline J gene is used to fill in that end. This chain joins TRBV5-1 and TRBJ2-2; 9 nucleotides align to TRBD1. Germline V CDR1 and CDR2: SGHRS, YFSETQ. The CDR3 covers 15 residues. CDR3 in amino acids: CASSLVGQGYSPLFF. The sequenced part of the CDR3 DNA is TGCGCCAGCAGCTTGGTTGGACAGGGGTATTCACCG.

Remarks on this clone: The read terminates 3 residues before the CDR3 end, so the remaining end is supplied by the germline J gene. V and J are TRBV20-1 and TRBJ1-6; D unresolved. CDR3 size: 14 residues. Trimming left V 3 bases short and J 5 bases short, with 11 bases between. Germline CDR1 reads DFQATT; CDR2 reads SNEGSKA (reference sequence). The CDR3 sequence: CSASPKLDNSPLHF. The part of the CDR3 DNA that was read is TGCAGTGCTAGCCCCAAACTTGATAATTCACCC.

Turning to this clone: The CDR3 end lies 3 residues beyond the end of the read and is filled in from the germline J gene. The V gene is TRBV19, the J gene TRBJ2-1, with 7 nucleotides matching TRBD2. V shed 1 base and J 3 bases; nucleotides not matched to a gene: 3. Per germline, CDR1 LNHDA and CDR2 SQIVND (reference sequence). The CDR3 covers 15 residues. CDR3 sequence: CASSIGGTIYNEQFF. CDR3 DNA, as far as it was read: TGTGCCAGTAGTATAGGTGGGACTATCTACAATGAG.